Listed here are 6 T cell receptor beta chains from one sample, sequenced in a study of post-analysis software for immune sequencing data. Study results and limitations: Five TRBV segments were significantly more frequent in patients than in controls. TRBV5-6, TRBV5-1 and TRBV20-1 were among these segments.

Their antigen targets remain unknown. Unique molecular identifiers were carried by the TCR beta cDNA libraries. Each CDR3 protein gets one entry after TCRdb re-called the PCR reads with MiXCR. The table includes 400,000 to 500,000 distinct CDR3 sequences, approximately 37% detected once. Source material: blood. Receptors were obtained from a girl between 2 and 10 years old with multiple sclerosis.

The chain carries TRBV9 and TRBJ2-1; 7 positions agree with TRBD2. The CDR3 spans 13 residues. Germline trimming cut 0 bases from V and 7 bases from J; bases unmatched to any gene: 1. Germline V CDR1 and CDR2: SGDLS, YYNGEE. The DNA for the CDR3 is TGTGCCAGCAGCGTAGCTAGCGGTAATGAGCAGTTCTTC. It specifies CASSVASGNEQFF.

The CDR3 protein is CASSPLRDRGRTKNIQYF. CDR3 nucleotides: TGTGCCAGCTCACCACTACGCGACAGGGGGCGGACAAAAAACATTCAGTACTTC. The V gene is TRBV18, the J gene TRBJ2-4, with 10 bases matching TRBD1. J lost 4 bases, V lost 1 base, and 10 bases had no gene match. Germline-derived CDR1 and CDR2 are KGHSH and LQKENI. This CDR3 is 18 amino acids long.

This clonotype has only one observation. The chain employs TRBV15 and TRBJ2-1, with D tentatively TRBD1 (6 bases). The germline V gene encodes CDR1 LNHNV and CDR2 YYDKDF (reference sequence). The V gene lost 0 bases and the J gene lost 3 bases, with 12 bases spanning the gap. The length of the CDR3 is 16 residues. The CDR3 DNA is TGTGCCACCAGCAGAGACCGGGACACATTCTACAATGAGCAGTTCTTC. This codes for CATSRDRDTFYNEQFF.

The chain joins TRBV20-1 to TRBJ1-1; weak D call: TRBD1 (5 bases). V was trimmed by 0 bases and J by 0 bases, leaving 20 bases between them. Germline V gene data show CDR1 as DFQATT and CDR2 as SNEGSKA (reference sequence). The CDR3 spans 18 residues. CDR3 nucleotides: TGCAGTGCTAGAGATGTGAGCCAGGGTGGGGGTATGAACACTGAAGCTTTCTTT. Residues: CSARDVSQGGGMNTEAFF.

V is TRBV12-3 or TRBV12-4 and J is TRBJ1-2, with 10 bases lining up with TRBD1. The V segment lost 6 bases and the J segment 2 bases; nucleotides outside the gene matches: 6. The CDR3 runs to 15 residues. The CDR3 DNA sequence: TGTGCCAGCAGAGACAGGGGGCAGGGGAACTATGGCTACACCTTC. Encoded protein: CASRDRGQGNYGYTF.

The chain recombines TRBV12-3 or TRBV12-4 with TRBJ2-7, with 12 bases matching TRBD1. The CDR3 spans 15 residues. V dropped 5 bases and J dropped 4; count of bases not matched to a gene: 6. The CDR3, as DNA: TGTGCCAGCAGTGTGGGACAGGGGGCCTTATACGAGCAGTACTTC. Encoded protein: CASSVGQGALYEQYF.